The rows below give T cell receptor beta chains drawn from one sample of a study of graft-versus-host responses after intestinal transplantation. The assay was immunoSEQ multiplex PCR, and TCRdb's table has in-frame clones only and misses some. The table includes over 60,000 clones, roughly 92% detected once. The sequencing here drew on bone marrow, taken around 720 days after intestinal transplantation. Source of these receptors: a human patient who received an intestinal transplant, so some T cells may come from the graft donor. Both conserved end residues are part of each CDR3. The order of the fields is D gene, J gene, V gene, clone size, CDR3 protein, CDR3 DNA. A D gene is named only where the DNA matches it firmly. The listing skips clone size in some rows; elsewhere it reads once, few, many or a size class.

TRBD2,TRBJ2-5,TRBV6-5,.,CASGGLAGQETQYF,TGTGCCAGCGGGGGGCTAGCGGGACAAGAGACCCAGTACTTC
TRBD1,TRBJ1-1,TRBV12-5,once,CASGLTGSILTEAFF,TGTGCTAGTGGACTGACAGGGAGTATTTTGACTGAAGCTTTCTTT
TRBD1,TRBJ1-5,TRBV5-6,.,CASSLGSGGQPQHF,TGTGCCAGCAGCTTGGGATCAGGGGGCCAGCCCCAGCATTTT
.,TRBJ2-1,TRBV5-1,.,CASSSSSTSSYNEQFF,TGCGCCAGCAGCTCTAGTAGCACTAGCTCCTACAATGAGCAGTTCTTC
.,TRBJ1-1,TRBV29-1,.,CSVTDSRVGLGTEAFF,TGCAGCGTGACGGACAGTAGAGTGGGTTTGGGCACTGAAGCTTTCTTT
TRBD2,TRBJ2-1,TRBV27,.,CASSLTGTSGWGPYNEQFF,TGTGCCAGCAGTTTAACCGGGACTAGCGGGTGGGGGCCCTACAATGAGCAGTTCTTC
TRBD1,TRBJ2-7,TRBV7-6,.,CASSLGPGGLDEQYF,TGTGCCAGCAGCTTAGGGCCAGGGGGATTGGACGAGCAGTACTTC
.,TRBJ2-1,TRBV7-2,.,CASSFSSTPYNEQFF,TGTGCCAGCAGCTTTTCATCTACTCCATACAATGAGCAGTTCTTC
.,TRBJ1-1,TRBV25-1,.,CASSDTADRPQNTEAFF,TGTGCCAGCAGTGATACAGCGGACAGACCTCAGAACACTGAAGCTTTCTTT
.,TRBJ1-2,TRBV5-6,.,CASSLKDWGVPNYGYTF,TGTGCCAGCAGCTTAAAGGATTGGGGTGTTCCTAACTATGGCTACACCTTC
.,TRBJ1-1,TRBV12-2,.,CASRPRQGGTSTEAFF,TGTGCAAGTCGCCCCCGACAGGGAGGGACGAGCACTGAAGCTTTCTTT
.,TRBJ2-2,TRBV25-1,.,CASRTGGQGYDTGELFF,TGTGCCAGCAGAACCGGCGGGCAGGGGTATGACACCGGGGAGCTGTTTTTT
TRBD2,TRBJ2-4,TRBV5-4,.,CASSLSLAGDYNIQYF,TGTGCCAGCAGCTTGAGTCTAGCGGGAGATTATAACATTCAGTACTTC
TRBD2,TRBJ2-7,TRBV10-3,.,CAISERLAGGTGQYF,TGTGCCATCAGTGAGCGACTAGCGGGAGGCACAGGGCAGTACTTC
.,TRBJ2-7,TRBV10-1,few,CASSESTGVQYF,TGCGCCAGCAGTGAGTCGACAGGTGTGCAGTACTTC
.,TRBJ1-1,TRBV7-4,few,CASSLDRGAFF,TGTGCCAGCAGCTTAGATAGGGGGGCTTTCTTT
.,TRBJ2-1,TRBV28,.,CASSFSVGQGHEQFF,TGTGCCAGCAGTTTTAGTGTCGGGCAGGGCCATGAGCAGTTCTTC
.,TRBJ2-7,TRBV2,.,CASHGQTYEQYF,TGTGCCAGCCACGGACAGACCTACGAGCAGTACTTC
.,TRBJ1-5,TRBV15,.,CATSRVGGNRPQHF,TGTGCCACCAGCAGAGTGGGGGGCAATCGGCCCCAGCATTTT
.,TRBJ2-1,TRBV27,.,CASSFDSNNEQFF,TGTGCCAGCAGTTTCGACTCAAACAATGAGCAGTTCTTC
.,TRBJ2-3,TRBV7-7,once,CASGQSGTDTQYF,TGTGCCAGTGGACAGTCTGGCACAGATACGCAGTATTTT
.,TRBJ2-1,TRBV15,.,CATSRFRGLNNEQFF,TGTGCCACCAGCAGATTCCGGGGTCTTAACAATGAGCAGTTCTTC
TRBD2,TRBJ2-1,TRBV11-2,once,CASSLGTRTRISEQFF,TGTGCCAGCAGCTTGGGCACTCGGACTAGAATCTCTGAGCAGTTCTTC
.,TRBJ2-5,TRBV7-9,.,CASSLDRTDIQETQYF,TGTGCCAGCAGCTTAGATCGGACAGACATACAAGAGACCCAGTACTTC
TRBD1,TRBJ1-2,TRBV6-1,.,CASSEMGTVSNYGYTF,TGTGCCAGCAGTGAAATGGGGACAGTCTCCAACTATGGCTACACCTTC
.,TRBJ2-1,TRBV6-5,few,CASSYSSGSYNEQFF,TGTGCCAGCAGTTACTCAAGCGGAAGTTACAATGAGCAGTTCTTC
.,TRBJ2-5,TRBV19,.,CASSMDQETQYF,TGTGCCAGTAGTATGGACCAAGAGACCCAGTACTTC
TRBD1,TRBJ1-4,TRBV5-1,.,CASSMRGPPNEKLFF,TGCGCCAGCAGTATGAGGGGGCCCCCTAATGAAAAACTGTTTTTT
.,TRBJ1-6,TRBV7-9,.,CASSGGRGPPLHF,TGTGCCAGCAGCGGAGGGCGGGGTCCACCCCTCCACTTT
.,TRBJ2-5,TRBV14,.,CASSRIEGPTQYF,TGTGCCAGCAGCCGAATCGAAGGTCCAACCCAGTACTTC
TRBD1,TRBJ1-3,TRBV5-4,.,CASSLAPGTASGNTIYF,TGTGCCAGCAGCTTGGCCCCCGGGACAGCTTCTGGAAACACCATATATTTT
TRBD2,TRBJ2-3,TRBV28,.,CASSLSGRAGTQYF,TGTGCCAGCAGTCTTAGCGGGCGGGCAGGTACGCAGTATTTT
.,TRBJ1-1,TRBV9,.,CASSGRTSNTEAFF,TGTGCCAGCAGCGGGCGAACATCGAACACTGAAGCTTTCTTT
.,TRBJ1-1,TRBV5-1,.,CASSPRQNTEAFF,TGCGCCAGCAGCCCCCGACAGAACACTGAAGCTTTCTTT
.,TRBJ2-2,TRBV6-5,.,CASSFPGPNTGELFF,TGTGCCAGCAGTTTCCCGGGCCCGAACACCGGGGAGCTGTTTTTT
.,TRBJ1-1,TRBV5-4,.,CASSLDGAINTEAFF,TGTGCCAGCAGCCTAGACGGGGCCATTAACACTGAAGCTTTCTTT
TRBD1,TRBJ2-7,TRBV18,.,CASSPGTGGYEQYF,TGTGCCAGCTCACCCGGGACAGGAGGCTACGAGCAGTACTTC
.,TRBJ2-7,TRBV5-4,.,CASSLGAGDEQYF,TGTGCCAGCAGCTTGGGGGCAGGGGACGAGCAGTACTTC
.,TRBJ2-5,TRBV7-2,.,CASSLAGWETQYF,TGTGCCAGCAGCTTAGCGGGGTGGGAGACCCAGTACTTC
.,TRBJ2-2,TRBV15,.,CATSRDLKTGELFF,TGTGCCACCAGCAGAGATCTGAAGACCGGGGAGCTGTTTTTT
.,TRBJ1-6,TRBV19,few,CASKLTDTYNSPLHF,TGTGCCAGTAAATTAACGGACACATATAATTCACCCCTCCACTTT
.,TRBJ2-2,TRBV6-1,.,CASSAGHTGELFF,TGTGCCAGTTCCGCTGGTCACACCGGGGAGCTGTTTTTT
TRBD2,TRBJ2-1,TRBV11-1,.,CASSLDDVGGRAKGQFF,TGTGCCAGCAGCTTAGATGATGTGGGAGGGAGGGCAAAGGGGCAGTTCTTC
TRBD2,TRBJ2-3,TRBV6-6,.,CASLAGGRDTQYF,TGTGCCAGCCTAGCGGGAGGGAGGGATACGCAGTATTTT
.,TRBJ2-7,TRBV29-1,.,CSVEVSVAGYEQYF,TGCAGCGTTGAGGTTTCGGTGGCGGGATACGAGCAGTACTTC
TRBD2,TRBJ2-3,TRBV29-1,.,CSVDGRETGDTQYF,TGCAGCGTCGACGGGCGGGAGACGGGAGATACGCAGTATTTT
.,TRBJ1-2,TRBV6-5,.,CASSRNWAGGYGYTF,TGTGCCAGCAGCCGCAACTGGGCGGGGGGCTATGGCTACACCTTC
.,TRBJ1-4,TRBV7-2,.,CASSLVGVDATNEKLFF,TGTGCCAGCAGCTTAGTCGGGGTGGATGCAACTAATGAAAAACTGTTTTTT
.,TRBJ2-7,TRBV6-6,.,CASSPGSYEQYF,TGTGCCAGCAGCCCCGGAAGCTACGAGCAGTACTTC
.,TRBJ2-3,TRBV6-1,.,CASSTDTQYF,TGTGCCAGCAGTACAGATACGCAGTATTTT
.,TRBJ1-3,TRBV5-1,.,CASSLGNPGGNTIYF,TGCGCCAGCAGCTTAGGGAATCCGGGAGGAAACACCATATATTTT
.,TRBJ2-3,TRBV29-1,.,CSVDGGPRTDTQYF,TGCAGCGTTGACGGGGGGCCGCGGACAGATACGCAGTATTTT
.,TRBJ1-5,TRBV9,.,CASSVGQQVNQPQHF,TGTGCCAGCAGCGTAGGGCAACAGGTGAATCAGCCCCAGCATTTT